The source of this TCR beta chain is a study of T cell repertoires in cytomegalovirus infection. About the research overall: Public TCR beta signatures provided an indication of both CMV infection and a matching HLA type.

Trimming took off 0 bases at V and 0 bases at J, with 12 bases between the two ends. CDR1 and CDR2 from the germline V gene are SGHTA and FQGNSA. This CDR3 is 18 amino acids long. General study results and limits: The study found HLA-C-restricted CMV-specific TCR beta clonotypes dominating the ex vivo response. Frequencies of public TCR beta families were cumulated, and this identified carriers of CMV plus the relevant HLA.

TCRdb itself ran the reads through MiXCR, one entry per CDR3 protein. The sample includes 250,000 to 300,000 distinct CDR3 sequences, about 25% seen only once; the top ten take approximately 15%. Notes on this clonotype: Its target is not known.

The chain carries TRBV7-2 and TRBJ2-6; tentatively, D is TRBD2 (5 bases). Sequenced input: PBMCs. This TCR derives from a human donor in good health (CMV status not recorded). Some clones in this sample may be carry-over from other donors' samples. The CDR3 coding sequence is TGTGCCAGCAGCTTAGCAAGCGGACGGAACTCTGGGGCCAACGTCCTGACTTTC. This translates into CASSLASGRNSGANVLTF.